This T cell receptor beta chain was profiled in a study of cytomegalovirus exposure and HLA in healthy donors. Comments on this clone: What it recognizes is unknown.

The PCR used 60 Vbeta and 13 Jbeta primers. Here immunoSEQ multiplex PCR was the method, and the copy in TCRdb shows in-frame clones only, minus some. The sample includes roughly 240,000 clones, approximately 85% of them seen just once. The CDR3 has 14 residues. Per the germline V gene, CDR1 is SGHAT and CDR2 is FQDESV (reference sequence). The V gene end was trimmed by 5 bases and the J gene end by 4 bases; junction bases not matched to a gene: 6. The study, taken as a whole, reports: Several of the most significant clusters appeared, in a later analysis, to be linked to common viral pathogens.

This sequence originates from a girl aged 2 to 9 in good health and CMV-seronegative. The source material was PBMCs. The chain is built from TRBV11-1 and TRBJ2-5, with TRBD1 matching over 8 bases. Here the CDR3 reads CASSPDRGRETQYF. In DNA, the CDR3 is TGTGCCAGCAGCCCCGACAGGGGCAGAGAGACCCAGTACTTC.